Listed here is a single TCR beta chain. This record belongs to a study of blood T cell repertoires in COVID-19. Original methodology: Using reference gene primer amplification, nucleated cell counts were estimated. Measured with immunoSEQ multiplex PCR; TCRdb has only the in-frame clones, and not every one. V, J and clone size are taken as reported in that table, and D and trimming were inferred from the DNA itself. The data show hundreds of thousands of clones, about nine tenths seen once. What was sequenced was peripheral blood. The receptor was isolated from a woman in her thirties with active or convalescent COVID-19.

The CDR3 DNA is TGTGCCACCAGCAGAGATAGGGGGACAAATACCAACTATGGCTACACCTTC. Translation gives CATSRDRGTNTNYGYTF. The rearrangement links TRBV15 to TRBJ1-2; TRBD1 is a possible D gene (6 bases). CDR3 length: 17 residues. Germline loops: CDR1 LNHNV, CDR2 YYDKDF (reference sequence). Trimming removed 0 bases from V and 2 bases from J, with 16 bases in between.